Below, 10 T cell receptor beta chains from the same sample are listed, as sequenced in a study of blood T cells in healthy people across ages. Together with a sample-barcoded 5' primer, a J-beta primer mix was included in a second PCR lasting roughly 6 to 12 cycles. One entry per CDR3 protein results from TCRdb running MiXCR on the 5' RACE reads. Here the sample spans about 1.5 million distinct CDR3 sequences, less than 45% being singletons. The sample taken for sequencing was blood. All receptors come from a woman between 18 and 29 years old in good health.

V is TRBV4-1 and J is TRBJ2-7; D not certain. This CDR3 has 14 residues. The germline gives CDR1 MGHRA, CDR2 YSYEKL. V lost 4 bases and J 7 bases, leaving 17 bases between the germline ends. The CDR3 sequence: CASSRDPTMEEQYF. The CDR3 DNA is TGCGCCAGCAGCCGAGACCCCACCATGGAGGAGCAGTACTTC.

The V call is TRBV20-1, the J call TRBJ2-7; D call uncertain. CDR1 and CDR2 from the germline V gene are DFQATT and SNEGSKA (reference sequence). The germline V and J ends were trimmed by 3 bases and 4 bases, with 10 bases remaining between them. The CDR3 has 12 residues. The CDR3 protein is CSASMGIYEQYF. Here the CDR3 DNA reads TGCAGTGCTAGTATGGGAATTTACGAGCAGTACTTC.

This clonotype is a singleton in its sample. The gene calls are TRBV7-9 and TRBJ1-1, with 11 bases aligning to TRBD1. Germline V gene lookup returns CDR1 SEHNR and CDR2 FQNEAQ (reference sequence). V was pared by 5 bases and J by 5 bases, with 7 bases of the junction left unmatched. This CDR3 has 15 residues. CDR3 nucleotides: TGTGCCAGCAGCCAAATGGGACAGGGGGTTACTGAAGCTTTCTTT. Translated, it gives CASSQMGQGVTEAFF.

The J gene is TRBJ2-7, the V gene TRBV6-2 or TRBV6-3; possible D gene TRBD1, 6 bases. The CDR3 runs 13 residues. The ends were cut back, 7 bases at V and 4 bases at J, with 14 bases in the middle. Germline V gene lookup returns CDR1 MNHEY and CDR2 SVGEGT. CDR3 loop: CASTRGFRYEQYF. The CDR3 nucleotides are TGTGCCAGCACCAGGGGTTTCAGGTACGAGCAGTACTTC.

The chain recombines TRBV7-9 with TRBJ1-4; D remains unclear. CDR3 length: 15 amino acids. Per the germline V gene, CDR1 is SEHNR and CDR2 is FQNEAQ (reference sequence). V was cut by 5 bases and J by 7 bases, with 17 bases left in between. The CDR3 region is CASSPGGGFIEKLFF. The DNA of the CDR3 is TGTGCCAGCAGCCCCGGAGGCGGATTTATTGAAAAACTGTTTTTT.

The gene calls are TRBV29-1 and TRBJ1-2; D uncertain. CDR1 and CDR2 (germline): SQVTM, ANQGSEA. Trimming pared 4 bases from V and 3 bases from J, leaving 9 bases between. The CDR3 covers 12 residues. In DNA form, the CDR3 reads TGCAGCGTTGCGGAGTCCTACTATGGCTACACCTTC. As protein: CSVAESYYGYTF.

This clonotype was detected many times. V usage is TRBV4-3 and J usage is TRBJ2-6; possibly TRBD1 for D (6 bases). This CDR3 spans 16 amino acids. The ends were cut back, 0 bases at V and 2 bases at J, with 8 bases in the middle. Germline CDR1 and CDR2: LGHNA and YSLEER. The CDR3 reads CASSQDGGAGANVLTF. In nucleotides, the CDR3 is TGCGCCAGCAGCCAAGATGGGGGCGCTGGGGCCAACGTCCTGACTTTC.

This rearrangement joins TRBV4-1 to TRBJ1-2; D gene uncertain. V lost 0 bases and J 8 bases, leaving 10 bases between the germline ends. This CDR3 spans 13 amino acids. Germline CDR1 MGHRA, CDR2 YSYEKL. CDR3 nucleotide sequence: TGCGCCAGCAGCCAAGATGGGTCGGTCGGCTACACCTTC. Protein product: CASSQDGSVGYTF.

The V gene is TRBV6-6, the J gene TRBJ1-2; D is ambiguous. Per germline, CDR1 MNHNY and CDR2 SVGAGI (reference sequence). Trimming took 3 bases from V and 3 from J, leaving 8 bases between them. The CDR3 spans 13 residues. The CDR3 bases are TGTGCCAGCAGTTATCGGCAGGACTATGGCTACACCTTC. This encodes CASSYRQDYGYTF.

This clonotype has only a few counts. The rearrangement joins TRBV14 to TRBJ2-3, with D uncertain. CDR3 length: 15 residues. CDR1 SGHDN and CDR2 FVKESK come from the germline V gene. With 1 base removed from V and 4 bases from J, the gap between germline ends came to 12 bases. The CDR3 DNA reads TGTGCCAGCAGCCAAGGCCTACTCCCTTCAGATACGCAGTATTTT. Protein sequence: CASSQGLLPSDTQYF.